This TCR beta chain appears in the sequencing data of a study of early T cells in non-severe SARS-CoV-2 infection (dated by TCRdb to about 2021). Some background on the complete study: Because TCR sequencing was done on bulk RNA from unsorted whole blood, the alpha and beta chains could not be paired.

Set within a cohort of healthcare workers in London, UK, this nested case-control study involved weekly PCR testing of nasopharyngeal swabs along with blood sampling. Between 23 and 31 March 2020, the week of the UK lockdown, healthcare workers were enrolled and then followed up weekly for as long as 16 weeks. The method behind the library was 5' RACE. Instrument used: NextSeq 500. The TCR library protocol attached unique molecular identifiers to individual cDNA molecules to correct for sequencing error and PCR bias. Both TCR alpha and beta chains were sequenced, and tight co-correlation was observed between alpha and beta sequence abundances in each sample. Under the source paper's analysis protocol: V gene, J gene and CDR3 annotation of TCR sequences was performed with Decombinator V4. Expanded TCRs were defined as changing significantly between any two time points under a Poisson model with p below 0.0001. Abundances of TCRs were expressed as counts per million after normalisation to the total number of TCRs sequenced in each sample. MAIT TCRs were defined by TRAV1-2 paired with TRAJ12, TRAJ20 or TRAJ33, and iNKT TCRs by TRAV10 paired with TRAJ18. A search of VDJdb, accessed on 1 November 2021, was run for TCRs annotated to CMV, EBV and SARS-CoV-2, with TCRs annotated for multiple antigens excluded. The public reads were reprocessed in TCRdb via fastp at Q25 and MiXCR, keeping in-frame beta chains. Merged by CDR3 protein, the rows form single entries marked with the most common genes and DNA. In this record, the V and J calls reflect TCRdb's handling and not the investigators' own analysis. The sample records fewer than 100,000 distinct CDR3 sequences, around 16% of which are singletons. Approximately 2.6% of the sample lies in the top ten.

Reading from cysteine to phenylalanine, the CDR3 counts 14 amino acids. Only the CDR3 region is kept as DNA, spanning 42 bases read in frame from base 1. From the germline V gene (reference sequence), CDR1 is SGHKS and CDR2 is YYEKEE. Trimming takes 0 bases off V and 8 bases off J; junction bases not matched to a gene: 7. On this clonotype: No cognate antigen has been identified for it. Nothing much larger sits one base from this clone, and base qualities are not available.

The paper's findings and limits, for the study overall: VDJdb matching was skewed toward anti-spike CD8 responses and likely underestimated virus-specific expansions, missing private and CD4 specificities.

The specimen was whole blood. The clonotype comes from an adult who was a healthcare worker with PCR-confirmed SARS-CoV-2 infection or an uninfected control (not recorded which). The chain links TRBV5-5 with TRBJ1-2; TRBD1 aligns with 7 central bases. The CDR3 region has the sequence CASSLAGQRRGYTF. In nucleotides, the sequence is TGTGCCAGCAGCTTGGCGGGACAGCGTCGAGGCTACACCTTC.